This TCR beta chain originates from a study of T cell responses to AZD1222 COVID-19 vaccine. About this clone itself: What it recognizes is unknown.

The CDR3 has 15 amino acids. The V and J ends lost 2 bases and 0 bases, in that order; junction bases with no gene match: 4. CDR1 is SGHNT, CDR2 YYREEE, per germline (reference sequence). General observations from the study: Donors, mostly white British, included more females; clonal diversity was possibly underestimated. None of the repertoires were sampled until the peak T cell response had passed. The breadth and depth of Spike-specific TCRs increased once two AZD1222 doses had been given.

Sequencing was performed with immunoSEQ multiplex PCR; in TCRdb, only in-frame clones are kept and a portion is missing. The sample holds tens of thousands of clones, around nine tenths seen once. Specimen: peripheral blood, collected on day 0 of AZD1222 vaccination. The TCR comes from an adult in good health. The chain links TRBV5-4 to TRBJ1-1; the match to TRBD1 covers 7 bases. In DNA form, the CDR3 reads TGTGCCAGCAGCTTCGGGACAGACGTGAACACTGAAGCTTTCTTT. Translated: CASSFGTDVNTEAFF.